The 10 T cell receptor beta chains listed next were all sequenced from one sample in a study of neurological immune-mediated disorders. TCRdb itself ran the 5' RACE reads through MiXCR, one entry per CDR3 protein. The table lists around 94,000 distinct CDR3 sequences, 3.5% of them singletons. The sample taken for sequencing was PBMCs. All receptors derive from a woman aged 18-29 years with multiple sclerosis.

This clonotype has ten or more counts. V is TRBV27 and J is TRBJ2-7, with unresolved D. The CDR3 contains 13 residues. Trimming left V 7 bases short and J 1 base short, with 11 bases between. Germline V gives CDR1 MNHEY, CDR2 SMNVEV (reference sequence). The CDR3 region is CASIGQNSYEQYF. CDR3 sequence (DNA): TGTGCCAGCATAGGGCAGAATTCCTACGAGCAGTACTTC.

Ten or more counts support this clonotype. The chain recombines TRBV5-1 with TRBJ1-3; 10 bases align to TRBD1. V gave up 4 bases and J gave up 4 bases; unmatched junction bases: 5. The CDR3 totals 15 residues. Germline CDR1 reads SGHRS; CDR2 reads YFSETQ. The DNA for the CDR3 is TGCGCCAGCAGCATAGGGACAGGGGACGGAAACACCATATATTTT. This encodes CASSIGTGDGNTIYF.

This clonotype was detected ten times or more. V and J are TRBV12-3 or TRBV12-4 and TRBJ2-2, with TRBD1 matching 7 bases. Germline trimming cut 7 bases from V and 4 bases from J; bases unmatched to any gene: 9. CDR3 length: 15 amino acids. The CDR3 sequence is CASTMGDRGTGELFF. CDR3 DNA sequence: TGTGCCAGCACCATGGGGGACAGAGGCACCGGGGAGCTGTTTTTT.

This clonotype was seen ten or more times. V gene TRBV12-3 or TRBV12-4 combines with J gene TRBJ1-6; TRBD1 might be the D (6 bases). The CDR3 spans 14 residues. The V end was cut by 1 base, the J end by 5 bases, with 6 bases between. The CDR3 is CASSLGTDNSPLHF. The CDR3 DNA sequence: TGTGCCAGCAGTTTAGGGACAGATAATTCACCCCTCCACTTT.

V usage is TRBV11-2 and J usage is TRBJ1-1; D is unresolved. Germline V gives CDR1 SGHAT, CDR2 FQNNGV. Trimming shortened V by 5 bases and J by 7 bases, and 17 bases separated the two germline ends. The CDR3 covers 14 residues. DNA of the CDR3: TGTGCCAGCAGCGCACCTTTAACTCCGAATGAAGCTTTCTTT. This gives the protein CASSAPLTPNEAFF.

This clonotype has a count of ten or more. This rearrangement joins TRBV28 to TRBJ2-1, with D possibly being TRBD2 (5 bases). Trimming took off 7 bases at V and 0 bases at J, with 10 bases between the two ends. CDR3 length: 14 amino acids. Germline V gene data show CDR1 as MDHEN and CDR2 as SYDVKM. CDR3 loop: CASTYEGSYNEQFF. The CDR3 DNA is TGTGCCAGCACCTACGAGGGCTCCTACAATGAGCAGTTCTTC.

At least ten counts were recorded for this clonotype. The chain couples TRBV12-3 or TRBV12-4 to TRBJ2-7; 7 bases are a match to TRBD2. V trimming: 6 bases; J trimming: 4 bases; junction bases outside the gene matches: 12. CDR3 length equals 15 residues. The CDR3 nucleotides read TGTGCCAGCAGCTACGGGACTAAGAAGTGGTACGAGCAGTACTTC. It specifies CASSYGTKKWYEQYF.

This chain connects TRBV7-9 to TRBJ2-1; 9 positions agree with TRBD2. Germline lookup yields CDR1 SEHNR and CDR2 FQNEAQ (reference sequence). V lost 4 bases, J lost 4 bases, and 8 bases stayed unmatched. The CDR3 covers 16 residues. The DNA of the CDR3 is TGTGCCAGCAGCTCTCGCTCTAGCGGGGAGTACAATGAGCAGTTCTTC. This encodes CASSSRSSGEYNEQFF.

In its sample, this clonotype was seen many times. The chain couples TRBV5-1 to TRBJ1-2; maybe TRBD1 (5 bases). Trimming removed 2 bases at V and 4 bases at J, with 15 bases between. In germline, CDR1 is SGHRS, CDR2 YFSETQ. The length of the CDR3 is 15 residues. The CDR3 here is CASSFSGQGVYGYTF. The CDR3 coding sequence is TGCGCCAGCAGCTTCAGCGGGCAGGGAGTCTATGGCTACACCTTC.

This clonotype was observed at least ten times. The genes are TRBV20-1 and TRBJ2-7, with TRBD1 matching over 7 bases. The CDR3 runs to 13 residues. Unmatched junction bases numbered 7, after V lost 5 bases and J lost 3 bases. In germline, CDR1 is DFQATT, CDR2 SNEGSKA (reference sequence). CDR3 sequence: CSASKGDSYEQYF. In DNA, the CDR3 is TGCAGTGCTTCCAAGGGGGACAGCTACGAGCAGTACTTC.